The sequence of this TCR beta chain was determined in a study of blood T cell repertoires in COVID-19. The wider study: Sources were T cells, B-cell-depleted T cells, or PBMCs; the material itself was cDNA or gDNA.

Authors' analysis steps: Counts of nucleated cells, estimated from reference gene primer amplification, were obtained. TCRdb's table, derived via immunoSEQ multiplex PCR, lists solely in-frame clones and lacks some. From that table come the V and J calls and clone size; the DNA was used to work out D and trimming. The repertoire holds about 250,000 clones, with about four fifths as singletons. Germline-derived CDR1 and CDR2 are KGHDR and SFDVKD. Trimming left V 6 bases short and J 0 bases short, with 8 bases between. CDR3 size: 13 residues. This sequence joins TRBV24-1 and TRBJ2-7; tentatively, D is TRBD1 (6 bases). The specimen sequenced was peripheral blood. The receptor was derived from a man aged 50 to 60 with active or convalescent COVID-19. This CDR3 reads CATSTGSSYEQYF. CDR3 nucleotide sequence: TGTGCCACCAGTACAGGGAGCTCCTACGAGCAGTACTTC.